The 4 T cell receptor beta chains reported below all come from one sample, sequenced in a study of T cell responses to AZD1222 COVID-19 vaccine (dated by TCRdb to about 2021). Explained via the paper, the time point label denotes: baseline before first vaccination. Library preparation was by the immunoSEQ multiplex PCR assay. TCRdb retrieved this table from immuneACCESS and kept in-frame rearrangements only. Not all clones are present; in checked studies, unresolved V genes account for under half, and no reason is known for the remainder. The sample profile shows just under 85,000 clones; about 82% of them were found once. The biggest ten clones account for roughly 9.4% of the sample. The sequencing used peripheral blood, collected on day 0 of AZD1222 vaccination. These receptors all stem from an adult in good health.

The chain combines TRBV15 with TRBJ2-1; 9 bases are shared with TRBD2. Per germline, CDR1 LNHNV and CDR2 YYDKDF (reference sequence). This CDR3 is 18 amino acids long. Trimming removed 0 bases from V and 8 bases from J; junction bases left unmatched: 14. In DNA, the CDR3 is TGTGCCACCAGCAGAGAACAGACAGGGCTAGCGGGAAGGGATGAGCAGTTCTTC. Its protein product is CATSREQTGLAGRDEQFF.

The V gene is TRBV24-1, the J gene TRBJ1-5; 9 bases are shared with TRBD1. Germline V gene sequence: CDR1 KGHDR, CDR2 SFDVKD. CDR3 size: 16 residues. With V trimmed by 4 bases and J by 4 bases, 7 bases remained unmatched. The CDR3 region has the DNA TGTGCCACCAGTGACCCTGGACAGGGGATGAATCAGCCCCAGCATTTT. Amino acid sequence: CATSDPGQGMNQPQHF.

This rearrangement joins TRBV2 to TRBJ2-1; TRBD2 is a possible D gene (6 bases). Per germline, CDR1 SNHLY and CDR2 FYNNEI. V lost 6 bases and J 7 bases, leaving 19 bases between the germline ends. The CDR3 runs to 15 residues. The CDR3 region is CASRGPGTGANEQFF. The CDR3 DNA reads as TGTGCCAGCAGAGGTCCGGGAACGGGAGCTAATGAGCAGTTCTTC. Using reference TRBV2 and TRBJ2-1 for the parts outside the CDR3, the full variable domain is EPEVTQTPSHQVTQMGQEVILRCVPISNHLYFYWYRQILGQKVEFLVSFYNNEISEKSEIFDDQFSVERPDGSNFTLKIRSTKLEDSAMYFCASRGPGTGANEQFFGPGTRLTVL.

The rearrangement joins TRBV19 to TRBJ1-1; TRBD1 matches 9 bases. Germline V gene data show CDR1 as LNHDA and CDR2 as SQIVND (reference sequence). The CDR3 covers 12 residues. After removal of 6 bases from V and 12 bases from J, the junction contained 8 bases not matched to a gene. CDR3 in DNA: TGTGCCAGTAGCCACCGGGACAGGGAAACTTTCTTT. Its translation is CASSHRDRETFF.